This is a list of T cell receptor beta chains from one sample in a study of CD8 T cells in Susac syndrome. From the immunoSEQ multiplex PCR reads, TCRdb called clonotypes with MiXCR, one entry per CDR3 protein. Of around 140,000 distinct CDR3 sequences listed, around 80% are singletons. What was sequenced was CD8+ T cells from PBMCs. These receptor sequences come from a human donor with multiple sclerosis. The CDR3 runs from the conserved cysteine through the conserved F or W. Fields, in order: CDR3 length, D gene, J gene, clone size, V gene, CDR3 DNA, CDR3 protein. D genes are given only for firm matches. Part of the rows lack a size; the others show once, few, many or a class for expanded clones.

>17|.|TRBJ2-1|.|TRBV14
TGTGCCAGCAGCCCGTCCTCTGGGGCGGGGGCGGGATGGGAGCAGTTCTTC
CASSPSSGAGAGWEQFF
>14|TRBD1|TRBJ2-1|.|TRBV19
TGTGCCAGTAGGGGGACAGGGTACCACAATGAGCAGTTCTTC
CASRGTGYHNEQFF
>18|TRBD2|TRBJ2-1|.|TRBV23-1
TGCGCCAGCAGTCAATCGGTAGAGCGGGAGGGCCCCCGCTGCTTACAGTTCTTC
CASSQSVEREGPRCLQFF
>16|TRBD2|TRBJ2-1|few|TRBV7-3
TGTGCCAGCAGCGCGTCCCCGGGACTAGCGTACAATGAGCAGTTCTTC
CASSASPGLAYNEQFF
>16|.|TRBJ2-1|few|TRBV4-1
TGCGCCAGCAGCCAAGATCTAGTCAGCTCCTACAATGAGCAGTTCTTC
CASSQDLVSSYNEQFF
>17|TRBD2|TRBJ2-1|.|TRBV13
TGTGCCAGCAGCTTAGGATATAGCGGGAGCAAGTACAATGAGCAGTTCTTC
CASSLGYSGSKYNEQFF
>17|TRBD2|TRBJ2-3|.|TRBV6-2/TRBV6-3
TGTGCCAGCAGTCTGGGACTAGCGGGAGTCCGTGCAGATACGCAGTATTTT
CASSLGLAGVRADTQYF
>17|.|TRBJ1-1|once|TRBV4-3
TGCGCCAGCAGCCAAGATCTAATTCGGGGAGGGAACACTGAAGCTTTCTTT
CASSQDLIRGGNTEAFF
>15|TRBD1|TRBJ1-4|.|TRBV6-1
TGTGCCAGCAGCTCTCCGGGACAGGGAGTTCGAAAACTGTTTTTT
CASSSPGQGVRKLFF
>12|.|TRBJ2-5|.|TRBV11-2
TGTGCCAACAGCTTGTCTCGAGAGACCCAGTACTTC
CANSLSRETQYF
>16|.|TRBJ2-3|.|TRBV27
TGTGCCAGCACTCCCAGACAGGCGGGGAACACAGATACGCAGTATTTT
CASTPRQAGNTDTQYF
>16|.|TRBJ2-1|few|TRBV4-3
TGCGCCAGCAACCAAGATACCGGGAGCGTCTACAATGAGCAGTTCTTC
CASNQDTGSVYNEQFF
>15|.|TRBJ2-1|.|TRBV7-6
TGTGCCAGCAGCCGGGCCGGGGGGCCTTACAATGAGCAGTTCTTC
CASSRAGGPYNEQFF
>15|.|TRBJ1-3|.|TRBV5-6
TGTGCCAGCAGCTTTAGGCGCCGGCGGGGAAACACCATATATTTT
CASSFRRRRGNTIYF
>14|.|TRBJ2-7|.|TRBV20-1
TGCAGTGCTAGTGTTGCGACCCGAGCCTACGAGCAGTACTTC
CSASVATRAYEQYF
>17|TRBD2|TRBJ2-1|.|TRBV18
TGTGCCAGCTCACTCGTAGGGACTAGCGGAACGTACAATGAGCAGTTCTTC
CASSLVGTSGTYNEQFF
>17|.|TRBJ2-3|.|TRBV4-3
TGCGCCAGCAGCCAAGCTTCGGTCCAACTAATCACAGATACGCAGTATTTT
CASSQASVQLITDTQYF